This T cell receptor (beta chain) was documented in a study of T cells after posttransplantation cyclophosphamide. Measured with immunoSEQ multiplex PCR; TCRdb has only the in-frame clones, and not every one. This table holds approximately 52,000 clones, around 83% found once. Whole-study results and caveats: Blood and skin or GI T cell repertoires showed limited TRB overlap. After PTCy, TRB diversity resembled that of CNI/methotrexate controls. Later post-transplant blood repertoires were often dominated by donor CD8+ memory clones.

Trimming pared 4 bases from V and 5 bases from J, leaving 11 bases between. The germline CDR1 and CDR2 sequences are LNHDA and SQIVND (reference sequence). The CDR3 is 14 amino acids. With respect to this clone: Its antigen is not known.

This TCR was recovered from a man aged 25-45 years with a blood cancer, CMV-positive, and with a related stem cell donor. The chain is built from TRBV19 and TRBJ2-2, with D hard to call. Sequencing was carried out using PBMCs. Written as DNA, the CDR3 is TGTGCCAGTAGTACCCAACTGAAGACCGGGGAGCTGTTTTTT. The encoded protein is CASSTQLKTGELFF. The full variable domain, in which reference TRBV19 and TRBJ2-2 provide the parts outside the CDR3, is DGGITQSPKYLFRKEGQNVTLSCEQNLNHDAMYWYRQDPGQGLRLIYYSQIVNDFQKGDIAEGYSVSREKKESFPLTVTSAQKNPTAFYLCASSTQLKTGELFFGEGSRLTVL.